The rows below give T cell receptor beta chains drawn from one sample of a study of human T cells and chemical hapten exposure. Each CDR3 protein is one row after TCRdb ran MiXCR on the RACE reads. This table holds about 290,000 distinct CDR3 sequences, roughly 7.4% found once. The sequenced sample was whole blood, obtained in connection with sensitization to the hapten diphenylcyclopropenone (DPC). These receptors were obtained from a man aged 18 to 35 with alopecia areata. Some clones in this sample may be carry-over from other donors' samples. CDR3s include the opening cysteine and the closing phenylalanine or tryptophan. A D gene is named only where the DNA matches it firmly. Expanded clones are given a class, and other clones once, few, many or no size at all.

TGTGCCAGCAGTTCTGACGGCTACACCTTC	CASSSDGYTF	-	many	TRBV28	TRBJ1-2
TGTGCCAGCACCAGCGCCGGCCGAGGGCTGAACACTGAAGCTTTCTTT	CASTSAGRGLNTEAFF	-	few	TRBV28	TRBJ1-1
TGCAGCGTGGCCTCACAGGGAACGGCTGAAGCTTTCTTT	CSVASQGTAEAFF	-	many	TRBV29-1	TRBJ1-1
TGCAGTGCTAGAGCCCCGGGACTAGCGGCTAACAATGAGCAGTTCTTC	CSARAPGLAANNEQFF	TRBD2	few	TRBV20-1	TRBJ2-1
TGTGCCAGCGATGGATATAGCAATCAGCCCCAGCATTTT	CASDGYSNQPQHF	-	many	TRBV28	TRBJ1-5
TGCGCCAGCAGGTTTAATCGTGGGGGCAGGGGGCGAAATGGCTACACCTTC	CASRFNRGGRGRNGYTF	TRBD1	few	TRBV10-2	TRBJ1-2
TGTGCCAGCAGCTTAGTGAAGGGAGTCAGGGAGACCCAGTACTTC	CASSLVKGVRETQYF	-	few	TRBV11-2	TRBJ2-5
TGTGCCTTCGGGCTGGCCGGGGAGCTGTTTTTT	CAFGLAGELFF	-	-	TRBV25-1	TRBJ2-2
TGTGCCAGCAGCTTGGCTTGGACTAGCGGCACAGATACGCAGTATTTT	CASSLAWTSGTDTQYF	TRBD2	-	TRBV5-6	TRBJ2-3
TGCAGCGTCCGAAAGGACCAAGAGACCCAGTACTTC	CSVRKDQETQYF	-	many	TRBV29-1	TRBJ2-5
TGCGCCAGCAGCTTGGACGGGACACAAAACCAAGAGACCCAGTACTTC	CASSLDGTQNQETQYF	-	few	TRBV5-1	TRBJ2-5
TGCAGTGCTAGAGGTCCTAGAGGGAGGGACGAGCAGTACTTC	CSARGPRGRDEQYF	TRBD2	few	TRBV20-1	TRBJ2-7
TGTGCCAGCAACCCGACGGACAACAAAAACATTCAGTACTTC	CASNPTDNKNIQYF	-	-	TRBV12-3/TRBV12-4	TRBJ2-4
TGTGCCAGCAGCTTAGAGGGCCTGGGCACTGAAGCTTTCTTT	CASSLEGLGTEAFF	-	-	TRBV7-9	TRBJ1-1
TGTGCCAGCAGTTATTTGGCGGGCGGTGAAGCTTTCTTT	CASSYLAGGEAFF	-	-	TRBV6-2/TRBV6-3	TRBJ1-1
TGCGACCAGACAGGTCGAGGGGGGACAAGGCAGCCCCAGCATTTT	CDQTGRGGTRQPQHF	-	-	TRBV5-1	TRBJ1-5
TGCGCCAGCAGCCAGGACAGTAGCTCCTACGAGCAGTACTTC	CASSQDSSSYEQYF	-	few	TRBV5-1	TRBJ2-7
TGTGCCATCAGTGAGGCGGGGGGAGGAAGCAATGAGCAGTTCTTC	CAISEAGGGSNEQFF	TRBD2	many	TRBV10-3	TRBJ2-1
TGTGCCAGCAGTAGCTCACCTTCCCCCTCTGGGGCCAACGTCCTGACTTTC	CASSSSPSPSGANVLTF	-	many	TRBV28	TRBJ2-6
TGCGCCAGCAGCTTGGTGGGAAGAAAGACTGAAGCTTTCTTT	CASSLVGRKTEAFF	-	few	TRBV5-1	TRBJ1-1
TGCGCCAGCAGCCAAGGTCTCAGTCAATCTTACTACGACACTGAAGCTTTCTTT	CASSQGLSQSYYDTEAFF	-	few	TRBV4-3	TRBJ1-1
TGTGCCAGCAGCTTCAAACGCGTGGTGCCACAGTTGAACACTGAAGCTTTCTTT	CASSFKRVVPQLNTEAFF	-	-	TRBV5-6	TRBJ1-1